The T cell receptor beta chain under discussion was sequenced for a study of cytomegalovirus exposure and HLA in healthy donors. Study at large: Both the 120 or so validation repertoires and the approximately 700 first-cohort repertoires used the same platform, as reported by a later analysis.

Method: immunoSEQ multiplex PCR; TCRdb's copy keeps in-frame clones and lacks some. Of some 100,000 clones listed, about nine tenths are singletons. The V gene's germline CDR1 is SQVTM and CDR2 ANQGSEA. V was cut by 7 bases and J by 4 bases, with 20 bases left in between. The CDR3 is 15 amino acids. Broader study findings: Reportedly, diagnosis of cytomegalovirus status by the classifier showed high specificity and sensitivity. Rarity characterized most TCR sequences, yet some public TCRs appeared in many donors.

Concerning this clone itself: Antigen: not known.

This clonotype was sampled from a man between 18 and 29 years old in good health and CMV-seronegative. The V call is TRBV29-1, the J call TRBJ1-3; D is ambiguous. Sequencing input: PBMCs. The CDR3 DNA reads TGCAGCGCTGGATACCGGGAGACGGGCGGAAACACCATATATTTT. Its protein is CSAGYRETGGNTIYF.